The sequence of this T cell receptor (beta chain) was determined in a study of blood T cells in healthy people across ages. Then a second PCR, running about 6 to 12 cycles, was carried out with a sample-barcoded 5' primer and a J-beta primer mix. Via MiXCR, TCRdb re-called the 5' RACE reads, giving one row per CDR3 protein. The sample consists of fewer than 700,000 distinct CDR3 sequences, roughly two fifths of them appearing once. The CDR3 covers 16 residues. After removal of 6 bases from V and 6 bases from J, the junction contained 16 bases not matched to a gene. In germline, CDR1 is SGHTA, CDR2 FQGNSA.

The clonotype originates from a man at least 80 years old in good health. This chain links TRBV7-2 with TRBJ1-2; 7 bases match TRBD1. The sequencing input was blood. The CDR3 region has the DNA TGTGCCAGCAGTCAGCAGACAGGGATAGGTCAGGATGGCTACACCTTC. Amino acid sequence: CASSQQTGIGQDGYTF.